Each of the 24 T cell receptor beta chains below was sequenced from the same sample in a study of blood T cell repertoires in COVID-19. TCRdb's copy holds only in-frame clones and misses some; the assay was immunoSEQ multiplex PCR. The table shows some 250,000 clones, with about 87% occurring only once. The sequenced material came from peripheral blood. The receptors were gathered from a woman aged 70-85 years with active or convalescent COVID-19.

The CDR3 nucleotides read TGTGCCACCAGCCTTTATCAGGACGGGGAGCTGTTTTTT. This gives the protein CATSLYQDGELFF. This sequence joins TRBV15 and TRBJ2-2; D gene uncertain. Germline-derived CDR1 and CDR2 are LNHNV and YYDKDF (reference sequence). V dropped 5 bases and J dropped 7 bases, with 11 bases sitting between them. This CDR3 is built from 13 residues.

The gene calls are TRBV27 and TRBJ2-3; tentative D call: TRBD1 (6 bases). Germline CDR1 MNHEY, CDR2 SMNVEV (reference sequence). This CDR3 comprises 15 residues. Trimming pared 6 bases from V and 2 bases from J, leaving 15 bases between. CDR3 sequence (DNA): TGTGCCAGCAGCCGTCGGAGACAGGACACAGATACGCAGTATTTT. As protein: CASSRRRQDTDTQYF.

The chain carries TRBV7-2 and TRBJ2-2, with a tentative D call TRBD1 (5 bases). The length of the CDR3 is 15 residues. V was shortened by 4 bases and J by 5 bases, with 14 bases between the two germline ends. The germline gives CDR1 SGHTA, CDR2 FQGNSA. The CDR3 nucleotides are TGTGCCAGCAGCTCTCAGGGCCCCGGAACCGGGGAGCTGTTTTTT. Translation gives CASSSQGPGTGELFF.

CDR3 sequence (DNA): TGTGCCAGCAGCTTAACAGGACCTTGGGGAGCTTTCTTT. Translating gives CASSLTGPWGAFF. The chain joins TRBV7-2 to TRBJ1-1, with TRBD1 as a possible D gene (5 bases). The V gene lost 2 bases and the J gene lost 10 bases, with 14 bases spanning the gap. This CDR3 spans 13 amino acids. Germline V gene sequence: CDR1 SGHTA, CDR2 FQGNSA.

This clone was recorded a few times. The rearrangement links TRBV19 to TRBJ1-5, with D possibly matching TRBD1 (5 bases). CDR1 is LNHDA, CDR2 SQIVND, per germline (reference sequence). Trimming shortened V by 3 bases and J by 5 bases, and 17 bases separated the two germline ends. The CDR3 has 16 residues. This chain's CDR3 is CASSMLDRAGDQPQHF. CDR3 coding DNA: TGTGCCAGTAGTATGTTAGATCGGGCGGGGGATCAGCCCCAGCATTTT.

The J gene is TRBJ2-7, the V gene TRBV11-3, with TRBD1 matching 8 bases. The germline V gene encodes CDR1 SGHNT and CDR2 YENEEA. V shed 7 bases, J shed 5 bases, and the junction held 7 bases outside the gene matches. This CDR3 has 13 amino acids. CDR3 loop: CASTGQGSNEQYF. CDR3 sequence (DNA): TGTGCCAGCACCGGACAGGGATCGAACGAGCAGTACTTC.

This chain connects TRBV4-3 to TRBJ1-5; perhaps TRBD1 as D (5 bases). The CDR3 runs to 16 residues. From germline, CDR1 is LGHNA and CDR2 YSLEER. Between the trimmed V and J ends, which lost 1 base and 0 bases, there was a span of 10 bases. Here the CDR3 reads CASSQGRDYSNQPQHF. DNA for the CDR3: TGCGCCAGCAGCCAAGGGCGGGACTATAGCAATCAGCCCCAGCATTTT.

The rearrangement links TRBV13 to TRBJ2-3; 8 nucleotides line up with TRBD2. This CDR3 is 20 amino acids long. With V trimmed by 5 bases and J by 1 base, 20 bases remained unmatched. Germline CDR1 is PRHDT and CDR2 is FYEKMQ (reference sequence). The DNA for the CDR3 is TGTGCCAGCAGCCCCGAACCGGCGGGAGCGGGGGATGGGGGCACAGATACGCAGTATTTT. Protein: CASSPEPAGAGDGGTDTQYF.

The V and J genes are TRBV6-4 and TRBJ2-1, with D tentatively TRBD1 (5 bases). The CDR3 runs to 15 residues. V was pared by 3 bases and J by 4 bases, with 13 bases between. Germline-derived CDR1 and CDR2 are MRHNA and SNTAGT. For the CDR3, the DNA is TGTGCCAGCAGTGAGCGGCAGGGTCTTTACAATGAGCAGTTCTTC. It encodes CASSERQGLYNEQFF.

The J gene is TRBJ1-1, the V gene TRBV18; D unresolved. The V end was cut by 6 bases, the J end by 7 bases, with 12 bases between. This CDR3 is 12 amino acids long. The germline gives CDR1 KGHSH, CDR2 LQKENI. The chain's CDR3 is CASSPGYGEAFF. DNA of the CDR3: TGTGCCAGCTCCCCGGGGTATGGTGAAGCTTTCTTT.

This rearrangement joins TRBV5-1 to TRBJ1-3, with TRBD1 matching over 8 bases. After removal of 4 bases from V and 3 bases from J, the junction contained 3 bases not matched to a gene. Germline V gene lookup returns CDR1 SGHRS and CDR2 YFSETQ. The CDR3 is 14 amino acids. The CDR3 protein is CASSTGQGGNTIYF. The CDR3 DNA sequence: TGCGCCAGCAGCACCGGACAGGGTGGAAACACCATATATTTT.

The chain employs TRBV20-1 and TRBJ2-7, with TRBD2 identical over 7 bases. The CDR3 has 14 residues. Germline V gene sequence: CDR1 DFQATT, CDR2 SNEGSKA (reference sequence). Trimming took 3 bases from V and 1 from J; bases not matched to a gene: 6. CDR3 sequence reads: CSASGPGGSYEQYF. The CDR3 nucleotides read TGCAGTGCTAGTGGGCCGGGGGGATCCTACGAGCAGTACTTC.

The genes are TRBV13 and TRBJ1-6, with TRBD1 as a possible D gene (5 bases). Germline lookup yields CDR1 PRHDT and CDR2 FYEKMQ (reference sequence). Trimming shortened V by 1 base and J by 6 bases, and 19 bases separated the two germline ends. The CDR3 has 18 amino acids. The CDR3 is CASSLAGVRPDSNSPLHF. Here the CDR3 DNA reads TGTGCCAGCAGCTTAGCGGGTGTGAGACCCGACAGTAATTCACCCCTCCACTTT.

This clone was picked up one time. This chain links TRBV7-3 with TRBJ2-1, with 11 bases that match TRBD2. This CDR3 contains 17 residues. Germline assignment: CDR1 SGHTA and CDR2 FQGTGA. The V gene end was trimmed by 1 base and the J gene end by 6 bases; junction bases not matched to a gene: 8. DNA for the CDR3: TGTGCCAGCAGCTTAAGTTCGGCTAGCGGGGGGAGCAATGAGCAGTTCTTC. Amino acid sequence: CASSLSSASGGSNEQFF.

The chain couples TRBV10-1 to TRBJ2-3, with D possibly matching TRBD2 (5 bases). The V end was cut by 3 bases, the J end by 2 bases, with 9 bases between. Germline CDR1 is WNHNN and CDR2 is SYGVQD (reference sequence). This CDR3 contains 14 residues. CDR3 nucleotide sequence: TGCGCCAGCAGTGATGTGGGAGCCACAGATACGCAGTATTTT. Its translation: CASSDVGATDTQYF.

V usage is TRBV5-6 and J usage is TRBJ1-3; a weak D match, TRBD1 (6 bases). CDR1 and CDR2 (germline): SGHDT, YYEEEE. The CDR3 has 16 residues. V was shortened by 3 bases and J by 7 bases, with 20 bases between the two germline ends. CDR3 residues: CASSSLTGSRPNTIYF. The CDR3 nucleotides are TGTGCCAGCAGCTCTTTAACAGGGAGTAGACCCAACACCATATATTTT.

The chain links TRBV7-6 to TRBJ2-1; the match to TRBD2 covers 7 bases. The ends lost 5 bases at V and 8 bases at J; junction bases unmatched: 12. The CDR3 extends over 15 amino acids. The germline CDR1 and CDR2 sequences are SGHVS and FNYEAQ. CDR3 nucleotides: TGTGCCAGCAGCACCTCATCCGGGGGGTATGATGAGCAGTTCTTC. Translation gives CASSTSSGGYDEQFF.

The rearrangement joins TRBV6-5 to TRBJ1-3, with TRBD1 as a possible D gene (6 bases). The CDR3 has 14 amino acids. The V gene lost 6 bases and the J gene lost 1 base, with 10 bases spanning the gap. CDR1 and CDR2 (germline): MNHEY, SVGAGI. CDR3 nucleotides: TGTGCCAGCAGCCCCGGACAGTCTGGAAACACCATATATTTT. Protein: CASSPGQSGNTIYF.

This rearrangement joins TRBV7-8 to TRBJ2-5, with TRBD2 matching 7 bases. Germline V gene data show CDR1 as SGHVS and CDR2 as FQNEAQ. Trimming at V came to 9 bases and at J to 3 bases, leaving 13 bases not matched to a gene. The CDR3 runs to 15 residues. CDR3 bases: TGTGCCAGTAGCCACCCGGGGAGGGGAGAAGAGACCCAGTACTTC. Amino acids: CASSHPGRGEETQYF.

The chain joins TRBV6-6 to TRBJ2-1; 7 bases match TRBD1. With 4 bases clipped from V and 8 bases from J, the junction kept 8 bases outside the gene matches. The CDR3 runs to 14 residues. Germline CDR1 MNHNY, CDR2 SVGAGI (reference sequence). CDR3 in amino acids: CASSFLTGWDEQFF. CDR3 DNA: TGTGCCAGCAGTTTCCTGACAGGGTGGGATGAGCAGTTCTTC.

Here the CDR3 DNA reads TGTGCCAGCTCACCGGAGGGAATCTACGAGCAGTACTTC. Translating it yields CASSPEGIYEQYF. This chain links TRBV18 with TRBJ2-7; D perhaps matches TRBD2 (6 bases). The CDR3 runs 13 residues. Germline V gene data show CDR1 as KGHSH and CDR2 as LQKENI. V was clipped by 3 bases and J by 3 bases, with 9 bases between them.

The V and J genes are TRBV6-5 and TRBJ1-1; maybe TRBD1 (5 bases). Looked up from germline, CDR1 is MNHEY and CDR2 is SVGAGI. The V end lost 6 bases, the J end lost 0 bases, and 14 bases lay between the germline ends. The CDR3 is 15 amino acids. The CDR3 DNA sequence: TGTGCCAGCAGCCTCCTTCCGGGGGTGAACACTGAAGCTTTCTTT. Translated, it gives CASSLLPGVNTEAFF.

This clone was seen only once. The chain has TRBV5-6 and TRBJ1-2, with unresolved D. This CDR3 contains 13 residues. CDR1 is SGHDT, CDR2 YYEEEE, per germline. V lost 0 bases and J 8 bases, leaving 11 bases between the germline ends. The CDR3 coding sequence is TGTGCCAGCAGCTTGGGCAGGAATGCGGGCTACACCTTC. It is translated as CASSLGRNAGYTF.

V is TRBV2 and J is TRBJ1-2; 11 bases align to TRBD1. The germline CDR1 and CDR2 sequences are SNHLY and FYNNEI. The V and J ends lost 7 bases and 1 base, in that order; junction bases with no gene match: 5. This CDR3 has 15 residues. For the CDR3, the DNA is TGTGCCAGCAAAGTTGGGACAGGGGGTAACTATGGCTACACCTTC. It specifies CASKVGTGGNYGYTF.